This TCR beta chain was recovered during a study of blood T cell repertoires in COVID-19. Turning to the study itself: PBMCs, B-cell-depleted T cells, or T cells provided the cDNA or gDNA that made up the material.

Symptom resolution, clearance, or two negative PCRs marked the recovered donors of Cohort 3. The authors' processing: Nucleated cell number was recorded as an estimate derived from reference gene primer amplification. This table comes from immunoSEQ multiplex PCR, and its TCRdb copy is limited to in-frame clones, with some not included. V, J and clone size were drawn from that table, and D and trimming were deduced from the DNA. The sample lists just over 300,000 clones, 80% to 90% seen once, with over 2% in the top ten. V was pared by 4 bases and J by 1 base, with 5 bases of the junction left unmatched. The CDR3 has 15 residues. The germline V gene has CDR1 KGHDR and CDR2 SFDVKD.

V usage is TRBV24-1 and J usage is TRBJ2-5; TRBD1 matches at 7 bases. Specimen: PBMCs or T cells enriched from blood (not recorded which). The clonotype comes from a man in his thirties or forties who had recovered from COVID-19. The CDR3 sequence is CATSDSGQFQETQYF. The DNA of the CDR3 is TGTGCCACCAGTGACTCGGGACAGTTCCAAGAGACCCAGTACTTC.